A selection of T cell receptor beta chains follows, all from one sample in a study of T cells after yellow fever vaccination. TCRdb redid the calling of the 5' RACE reads with MiXCR, one entry per CDR3 protein. The sample includes about 320,000 distinct CDR3 sequences, over 8.5% seen only once; the top ten take around 3.2%. The input for sequencing was CD4+ T cells sorted from PBMCs, taken 45 days after the yellow fever booster vaccination. All receptors come from a man aged 18 to 30 who received the YFV17D yellow fever vaccine. The conserved cysteine and the conserved F or W are not part of the CDR3 here. D genes are given only for firm matches. Size is omitted from some rows. Given values are once, few, many or a class for expanded clones.

12,-,TRBV6-5,-,ASGSEQGNTEAF
12,-,TRBV20-1,-,SASAPLSTDTQY
13,many,TRBV6-6,TRBD2,ATDSIPGLAETQY
14,few,TRBV11-2,-,ASSLAVSPGTDTQY
11,few,TRBV27,-,ATKREGGTEAF
13,-,TRBV4-2,-,ASSQDRGGGYGYT
13,many,TRBV9,TRBD1,ASRLGQNDYYGYT
12,few,TRBV7-2,-,ASNSGTRSTPQY
9,-,TRBV20-1,TRBD1,TSDRDYGYT
13,few,TRBV10-3,-,AISDRSAGANVLT
13,-,TRBV10-3,TRBD1,AISDRDRVSYEQY
10,many,TRBV10-3,-,AISSGDSPLH
10,-,TRBV10-2,-,ASSQMNTEAF
14,many,TRBV5-1,-,ASSSTRGTNSYEQY
9,many,TRBV12-3/TRBV12-4,-,ASSRGGGYT
13,many,TRBV6-5,-,ASSYSTASGNTIY
14,few,TRBV5-4,TRBD1,ASSLGQGRANYGYT
13,-,TRBV5-1,-,ASSLVSAGVDEAF
13,-,TRBV4-1,-,ASSKGRQRGETQY
11,many,TRBV3-1,TRBD1,ASSQAGGETQY
13,few,TRBV5-1,-,ASSLSGGRTDTQY
13,few,TRBV7-2,-,ASSFSGLSGYGYT
11,-,TRBV6-2/TRBV6-3,-,ASRRRGLETQY
14,-,TRBV4-2,-,ASSQWPLTVNYGYT
12,few,TRBV6-5,-,ASSYSSRPETQY
12,-,TRBV7-9,-,ASSLEGGAQGYT
14,few,TRBV18,-,ASSPPGGTLNTEAF
11,-,TRBV7-9,TRBD1,ASSPDRGNTQY
11,-,TRBV5-1,-,ASSPGPDGTQY
9,few,TRBV9,-,ASSSSWGYT
11,-,TRBV2,-,ASSVRSNQPQH
12,-,TRBV6-2/TRBV6-3,-,ASLRGPAGDTQY
14,few,TRBV7-6,TRBD2,ASSQYSLGGTDTQY
12,-,TRBV15,-,ATSRDMGGNLAF
13,-,TRBV7-7,TRBD2,ASSIGLARTDTQY
13,many,TRBV5-6,-,ASSMRGGGVEKLF
12,-,TRBV4-3,-,ASRTWGKSNEQF
11,few,TRBV11-2,-,ASSLDQGDEQY
12,-,TRBV4-3,-,ASSRSTGPYGYT
12,-,TRBV5-6,-,ASTKNLGVYGYT
16,few,TRBV28,TRBD1,ASRLDRSAAPSNYGYT
15,few,TRBV6-2/TRBV6-3,TRBD1,ASSYRPRQGKNTEAF
13,few,TRBV7-2,TRBD1,ASSAIGRGSPEAF
14,few,TRBV6-5,-,ASSYWRGGPTDTQY
8,many,TRBV10-3,-,AMDTDTQY
11,-,TRBV20-1,-,SARDGGARPAF
10,-,TRBV4-1,-,ASSRTGYGYT
13,many,TRBV9,-,ASSGGTATNTEAF
13,few,TRBV4-3,TRBD2,ASSQTSGGQDTQY
12,few,TRBV6-2/TRBV6-3,-,ASSLGGRNYEQY
12,few,TRBV7-2,-,ASSPRQLRETQY